The 14 T cell receptor beta chains listed next were all sequenced from one sample in a study of shared clonotypes between healthy human individuals. Selected positively for CCR7 and CD45RO-negative, naive CD8 cells excluded terminally differentiated effector memory CD45RA+ cells. This table comes from immunoSEQ multiplex PCR, and its TCRdb copy is limited to in-frame clones, with some not included. Seen here are a few million clones, approximately 92% observed once, and the top ten hold less than 2%. Sequenced material: naive CD8+ T cells from PBMCs. These receptors were collected from a man between 18 and 29 years old in good health. Some clones in this sample may be carry-over from other donors' samples.

This rearrangement joins TRBV28 to TRBJ1-2, with D unclear. V lost 10 bases to trimming and J lost 1 base, with 16 bases between them. Per the germline V gene, CDR1 is MDHEN and CDR2 is SYDVKM. The CDR3 runs to 14 residues. The CDR3 sequence: CATTDGRFNYGYTF. The CDR3 DNA reads as TGTGCCACCACGGACGGTAGATTTAACTATGGCTACACCTTC.

V is TRBV27 and J is TRBJ2-1; D call uncertain. Germline CDR1 reads MNHEY; CDR2 reads SMNVEV (reference sequence). CDR3 length: 13 residues. V lost 0 bases, J lost 9 bases, and 9 bases lay in between. As DNA, the CDR3 is TGTGCCAGCAGTTTATCCTACGGAAGTGAGCAGTTCTTC. Its translation: CASSLSYGSEQFF.

The genes are TRBV5-1 and TRBJ2-5, with TRBD2 matching 7 bases. This CDR3 has 14 residues. The junction had 14 bases not matched to a gene; V was cut back by 4 bases and J by 11 bases. Germline CDR1 reads SGHRS; CDR2 reads YFSETQ. CDR3 loop: CASSPSRLAWEQYF. The CDR3 coding sequence is TGCGCCAGCAGCCCCTCCCGACTAGCTTGGGAGCAGTACTTC.

The chain is built from TRBV7-2 and TRBJ2-5; D possibly uses TRBD1 or TRBD2 (6 bases each). Looked up from germline, CDR1 is SGHTA and CDR2 is FQGNSA. This CDR3 comprises 15 residues. Trimming shortened V by 6 bases and J by 2 bases, and 16 bases separated the two germline ends. CDR3 residues: CASSTEGGEQETQYF. The CDR3 bases are TGTGCCAGCAGTACCGAGGGGGGAGAGCAAGAGACCCAGTACTTC.

The chain recombines TRBV7-9 with TRBJ1-2; D possibly corresponds to TRBD1 (6 bases). Germline values: CDR1 SEHNR, CDR2 FQNEAQ (reference sequence). The CDR3 covers 12 residues. The V end lost 5 bases, the J end lost 10 bases, and 14 bases lay between the germline ends. The CDR3 region has the DNA TGTGCCAGCAGCGGCAGGGGAGCGGACTACACCTTC. It yields the protein CASSGRGADYTF.

The table lists this clone with a few counts. Distinct nucleotide sequences in the sample also encode this CDR3. This rearrangement joins TRBV6-5 to TRBJ2-7; TRBD1 matches at 11 bases. The CDR3 loop spans 14 amino acids. V gave up 6 bases and J gave up 2 bases; unmatched junction bases: 3. Germline V gene sequence: CDR1 MNHEY, CDR2 SVGAGI. CDR3 loop: CASSPGQGAYEQYF. DNA of the CDR3: TGTGCCAGCAGCCCGGGACAGGGGGCCTACGAGCAGTACTTC.

CDR3 sequence: CASSWTGFRGETQYF. CDR3 coding DNA: TGTGCCAGCAGCTGGACAGGGTTTAGAGGAGAGACCCAGTACTTC. V gene TRBV7-2 combines with J gene TRBJ2-5, with 8 bases lining up with TRBD1. The V segment lost 4 bases and the J segment 4 bases; nucleotides outside the gene matches: 8. The germline V gene encodes CDR1 SGHTA and CDR2 FQGNSA. CDR3 size: 15 residues.

This chain joins TRBV7-2 and TRBJ2-3; D might be TRBD1 (6 bases). V dropped 5 bases and J dropped 2 bases, with 14 bases sitting between them. The CDR3 contains 15 residues. Per germline, CDR1 SGHTA and CDR2 FQGNSA. The CDR3 here is CASSQPDRITDTQYF. Here the CDR3 DNA reads TGTGCCAGCAGCCAACCGGACAGAATCACAGATACGCAGTATTTT.

This chain links TRBV6-5 with TRBJ1-1; the D gene is possibly TRBD1 (5 bases). V lost 1 base and J 6 bases, leaving 12 bases between the germline ends. CDR1 is MNHEY and CDR2 is SVGAGI in the germline V gene. This CDR3 is built from 14 residues. The CDR3: CASSYFSRGAEAFF. The CDR3 DNA reads TGTGCCAGCAGTTACTTCTCTAGGGGCGCTGAAGCTTTCTTT.

As regards this clone: Other DNA sequences in the sample encode the same CDR3. The chain has TRBV7-3 and TRBJ1-1; 8 bases align to TRBD1. V shed 0 bases, J shed 4 bases, and the junction held 4 bases outside the gene matches. CDR1 is SGHTA and CDR2 is FQGTGA in the germline V gene. CDR3 length: 15 residues. This chain's CDR3 is CASSLTHRGGTEAFF. The CDR3 DNA is TGTGCCAGCAGCTTAACGCACAGGGGGGGCACTGAAGCTTTCTTT. Filled out from reference TRBV7-3 and TRBJ1-1, the complete variable domain reads GAGVSQTPSNKVTEKGKYVELRCDPISGHTALYWYRQSLGQGPEFLIYFQGTGAADDSGLPNDRFFAVRPEGSVSTLKIQRTERGDSAVYLCASSLTHRGGTEAFFGQGTRLTVV.

CDR3 loop: CASSLLGQGTSGTQYF. The CDR3 DNA sequence: TGTGCCAGCAGTTTATTGGGACAGGGAACGTCCGGGACCCAGTACTTC. The chain links TRBV28 to TRBJ2-5, with 9 bases aligning to TRBD1. Germline V CDR1 and CDR2: MDHEN, SYDVKM. This CDR3 has 16 amino acids. V gave up 1 base and J gave up 7 bases; unmatched junction bases: 10.

The gene calls are TRBV5-1 and TRBJ2-1; a weak D match, TRBD2 (5 bases). V dropped 1 base and J dropped 5 bases, with 16 bases sitting between them. From germline, CDR1 is SGHRS and CDR2 YFSETQ. The CDR3 has 16 amino acids. The CDR3 DNA sequence: TGCGCCAGCAGCTTGTCGAGCGGAAGGGTCCACAATGAGCAGTTCTTC. It specifies CASSLSSGRVHNEQFF.

The rearrangement uses TRBV11-2 and TRBJ2-1; 7 bases align to TRBD1. Germline V gene data show CDR1 as SGHAT and CDR2 as FQNNGV. The CDR3 is 16 residues long. With V trimmed by 1 base and J by 1 base, 4 bases remained unmatched. CDR3 sequence reads: CASSLGVTGSYNEQFF. The CDR3 bases are TGTGCCAGCAGCTTAGGAGTGACAGGGTCCTACAATGAGCAGTTCTTC.

The V gene is TRBV6-6, the J gene TRBJ1-2, with D perhaps TRBD1 (6 bases). V was trimmed by 2 bases and J by 7 bases, leaving 14 bases between them. The CDR3 extends over 14 amino acids. Per the germline V gene, CDR1 is MNHNY and CDR2 is SVGAGI (reference sequence). The CDR3 region is CASSYTTGLSGYTF. The CDR3 nucleotides are TGTGCCAGCAGTTACACTACAGGGTTGAGTGGCTACACCTTC.